This TCR beta chain came from a study of post-analysis software for immune sequencing data. In the study overall: Recorded subtypes: relapsing-remitting, secondary progressive, progressive-relapsing; some patients unannotated. Study-wide results and caveats: Normalized Chao1 diversity in multiple sclerosis patients fell significantly below that of controls. F-measure co-clustering was strong for batch-matched samples. Comparison of patients with controls showed 4 to 6 TRBV segments more frequent in patients, TRBV5-6, TRBV5-1 and TRBV20-1 among them.

Carried by the TCR beta cDNA libraries were unique molecular identifiers. Some 500,000 cDNA molecules were recovered from an input of about 0.9 to 10 million T cells. In TCRdb, the PCR reads were re-called with MiXCR into one record per CDR3 protein. The table shows hundreds of thousands of distinct CDR3 sequences, with approximately 30% occurring only once. Germline loops: CDR1 MNHEY, CDR2 SVGAGI. V dropped 4 bases and J dropped 7 bases, with 7 bases sitting between them. The CDR3 loop spans 11 amino acids. Of note for this clonotype: Its antigen is unidentified.

This chain connects TRBV6-5 to TRBJ2-5; D is unresolved. Sequenced sample: blood. The TCR comes from a girl between 5 and 17 years old with multiple sclerosis. The CDR3 sequence is CASSFFGTQYF. CDR3 nucleotides: TGTGCCAGCAGTTTTTTTGGGACCCAGTACTTC.